This entry is about one TCR beta chain. Its antigen is undetermined. V lost 7 bases, J lost 0 bases, and 15 bases lay in between. The CDR3 has 16 residues. A second roughly 7 to 11 cycle PCR used barcoded and J-beta primers. TCRdb ran MiXCR on the 5' RACE reads and lists one entry per CDR3 protein. The sample has about 1,500,000 distinct CDR3 sequences; 28% are singletons. This sample is drawn from a study of blood T cells in healthy people across ages. Overall study results and limits: The donors' CMV status was not determined, possibly confounding changes in expanded clonotypes.

Every donor gave 7.5 to 10 milliliters of peripheral blood. The sequence came from a woman younger than 45 in good health. Sequences were obtained from blood. This rearrangement joins TRBV12-3 or TRBV12-4 to TRBJ1-4; tentatively, D is TRBD1 (5 bases). The CDR3 nucleotides read TGTGCCAGCACCCACGGGGCCGTGACAACTAATGAAAAACTGTTTTTT. The encoded protein is CASTHGAVTTNEKLFF.